Presented here are 20 T cell receptor beta chains from one specimen sequenced in a study of T cell repertoires in cytomegalovirus infection. Via MiXCR, TCRdb re-called the reads, giving one row per CDR3 protein. The repertoire holds about 300,000 distinct CDR3 sequences, with roughly a tenth as singletons. Material for sequencing was PBMCs. These receptor sequences come from a human donor in good health (CMV status not recorded). Some clones in this sample may be carry-over from other donors' samples.

There are many counts of this clonotype. A read error may account for a junction end that differs from germline. The chain uses TRBV5-1 and TRBJ1-1; D possibly corresponds to TRBD1 (5 bases). Germline lookup yields CDR1 SGHRS and CDR2 YFSETQ. The length of the CDR3 is 14 residues. CDR3 amino acids: CASSLAGMNTEAFF. The CDR3, as DNA: TGTGCCAGCAGTTTGGCAGGGATGAACACTGAAGCTTTCTTT.

This clonotype has ten or more counts. The genes are TRBV7-9 and TRBJ2-3; 13 bases align to TRBD2. In germline, CDR1 is SEHNR, CDR2 FQNEAQ (reference sequence). CDR3 size: 14 residues. V was clipped by 5 bases and J by 9 bases; unmatched bases: 5. CDR3 in DNA: TGTGCCAGCAGCGCGGGACTAGCGGGGACCACGCAGTATTTT. This translates into CASSAGLAGTTQYF.

This clonotype was observed many times. The chain joins TRBV7-8 to TRBJ2-3; D perhaps matches TRBD2 (6 bases). Between the trimmed V and J ends, which lost 3 bases and 0 bases, there was a span of 7 bases. CDR3 length equals 14 residues. Germline CDR1 is SGHVS and CDR2 is FQNEAQ. CDR3 DNA sequence: TGTGCCAGCAGCTTCGGGGGTAGCACAGATACGCAGTATTTT. Protein product: CASSFGGSTDTQYF.

In this sample, this clonotype turned up many times. The rearrangement links TRBV6-1 to TRBJ2-3, with 14 bases lining up with TRBD2. CDR3 length equals 16 residues. Germline values: CDR1 MNHNS, CDR2 SASEGT. After removal of 5 bases from V and 5 bases from J, the junction contained 6 bases not matched to a gene. CDR3 in amino acids: CASSRRLAGGQDTQYF. The DNA of the CDR3 is TGTGCCAGCAGTCGAAGACTAGCGGGGGGGCAAGATACGCAGTATTTT.

Ten or more counts support this clonotype. This rearrangement joins TRBV2 to TRBJ1-2; 7 bases are a match to TRBD1. V dropped 7 bases and J dropped 5; count of bases not matched to a gene: 10. The CDR3 runs to 14 residues. The germline V gene encodes CDR1 SNHLY and CDR2 FYNNEI. The CDR3 spells CASTRDSKGYGYTF. The DNA of the CDR3 is TGTGCCAGCACCCGGGACAGCAAGGGGTATGGCTACACCTTC.

This clonotype was seen at least ten times. The CDR3 DNA is TGTGCCAGCAGCCGACAGGGGATTGAGACCCAGTACTTC. This gives the protein CASSRQGIETQYF. This chain connects TRBV5-5 to TRBJ2-5; 8 bases align to TRBD1. The CDR3 spans 13 residues. Germline V gene sequence: CDR1 SGHKS, CDR2 YYEKEE (reference sequence). With 4 bases clipped from V and 5 bases from J, the junction kept 4 bases outside the gene matches.

This clonotype appeared many times. The rearrangement links TRBV25-1 to TRBJ1-4; 7 nucleotides match TRBD1. J lost 0 bases, V lost 3 bases, and 7 bases had no gene match. The germline V gene has CDR1 MGHDK and CDR2 SYGVNS. The CDR3 totals 17 residues. Here the CDR3 reads CASSDPGDSATNEKLFF. Written as DNA, the CDR3 is TGTGCCAGCAGTGACCCCGGGGACAGCGCAACTAATGAAAAACTGTTTTTT.

In its sample, this clonotype was seen many times. The V gene is TRBV10-2, the J gene TRBJ1-1, with D unclear. V was clipped by 10 bases and J by 1 base, with 13 bases between them. This CDR3 has 13 amino acids. CDR1 is WSHSY, CDR2 SAAADI, per germline. CDR3 sequence reads: CATRGGRNTEAFF. CDR3 DNA: TGCGCCACCAGAGGAGGGAGGAACACTGAAGCTTTCTTT.

V usage is TRBV5-6 and J usage is TRBJ1-6; D is uncertain. Germline CDR1 reads SGHDT; CDR2 reads YYEEEE. V lost 3 bases and J lost 3, with 10 bases in between. The CDR3 runs 15 residues. The CDR3 here is CASSSQEIYNSPLHF. The CDR3 nucleotides are TGTGCCAGCAGCTCCCAGGAGATCTATAATTCACCCCTCCACTTT.

At least ten counts were recorded for this clonotype. The CDR3 bases are TGTGCCACAGATACGCAGTATTTT. Protein product: CATDTQYF. The V and J genes are TRBV19 and TRBJ2-3; no clear D. Germline V gives CDR1 LNHDA, CDR2 SQIVND (reference sequence). V dropped 10 bases and J dropped 4 bases, with 0 bases sitting between them. CDR3 length: 8 residues.

This clonotype was detected ten times or more. This sequence joins TRBV24-1 and TRBJ2-1; 7 bases are shared with TRBD2. V lost 6 bases, J lost 8 bases, and 6 bases stayed unmatched. Germline V gene data show CDR1 as KGHDR and CDR2 as SFDVKD. The CDR3 has 13 amino acids. The CDR3 DNA reads as TGTGCCACCAGTACGAAGCGGGGAGATGAGCAGTTCTTC. Protein product: CATSTKRGDEQFF.

Ten or more counts support this clonotype. The chain joins TRBV29-1 to TRBJ2-1, with D uncertain. Germline loops: CDR1 SQVTM, CDR2 ANQGSEA. The CDR3 spans 11 residues. V was clipped by 5 bases and J by 12 bases, with 14 bases between them. The CDR3: CSVTSRLLQFF. Here the CDR3 DNA reads TGCAGCGTTACCTCTCGGCTGCTGCAGTTCTTC.

There are many counts of this clonotype. The rearrangement links TRBV3-1 to TRBJ2-1; 16 positions match TRBD2. The CDR3 loop spans 19 amino acids. V dropped 3 bases and J dropped 2; count of bases not matched to a gene: 7. CDR1 is LGHDT and CDR2 is YNNKEL in the germline V gene (reference sequence). As DNA, the CDR3 is TGTGCCAGCAGCCAGTGGGGACTAGCGGGGGGGCCGCCCTACAATGAGCAGTTCTTC. It specifies CASSQWGLAGGPPYNEQFF.

This clonotype has more than one count but fewer than ten. The rearrangement links TRBV29-1 to TRBJ1-5; D is undetermined. The V gene's germline CDR1 is SQVTM and CDR2 ANQGSEA. This CDR3 comprises 14 residues. The ends were cut back, 4 bases at V and 6 bases at J, with 16 bases in the middle. The CDR3 DNA sequence: TGCAGCGTTGTTCTTGGGAGCTTGGGTCAGCCCCAGCATTTT. It yields the protein CSVVLGSLGQPQHF.

This clonotype was recorded many times. The rearrangement uses TRBV20-1 and TRBJ2-1; 8 nucleotides line up with TRBD1. The trim removed 5 bases at V and 8 bases at J, leaving 8 bases unmatched. This CDR3 has 13 residues. Germline assignment: CDR1 DFQATT and CDR2 SNEGSKA (reference sequence). CDR3 nucleotide sequence: TGCAGTGCTCCGGCAGGGGGCAGGGATGAGCAGTTCTTC. The encoded protein is CSAPAGGRDEQFF.

This clonotype occurred many times. The chain is built from TRBV6-5 and TRBJ1-1; 8 bases are shared with TRBD1. The CDR3 has 15 amino acids. CDR1 is MNHEY, CDR2 SVGAGI, per germline. Trimming took 5 bases from V and 10 from J; bases not matched to a gene: 15. The CDR3 region is CASSPQGAGPGGAFF. The DNA of the CDR3 is TGTGCCAGCAGTCCCCAGGGGGCCGGACCTGGGGGAGCTTTCTTT.

This clonotype appeared many times. This chain joins TRBV20-1 and TRBJ2-7; either TRBD1 or TRBD2 may fit D (5 bases each). CDR1 is DFQATT, CDR2 SNEGSKA, per germline (reference sequence). The V gene lost 5 bases and the J gene lost 4 bases, with 15 bases spanning the gap. There are 13 residues in the CDR3. The CDR3 loop is CSARGQGRYEQYV. In DNA form, the CDR3 reads TGCAGTGCTCGGGGTCAGGGTCGTTACGAGCAGTACGTC.

This clonotype was detected many times. The CDR3 DNA sequence: TGTGCCAGCAGCTTAGGTATAGGTGGGTCTGGAAACACCATATATTTT. The encoded protein is CASSLGIGGSGNTIYF. The chain couples TRBV7-2 to TRBJ1-3; D call uncertain. This CDR3 is 16 amino acids long. Deletions cut 1 base from V and 1 base from J, with 11 bases between. Germline values: CDR1 SGHTA, CDR2 FQGNSA. Based on the CDR3 plus reference TRBV7-2 and TRBJ1-3, the full variable domain is GAGVSQSPSNKVTEKGKDVELRCDPISGHTALYWYRQSLGQGLEFLIYFQGNSAPDKSGLPSDRFSAERTGGSVSTLTIQRTQQEDSAVYLCASSLGIGGSGNTIYFGEGSWLTVV.

This clonotype has at least ten counts. Since a much larger clone is just one base distant, this may be a read error. CDR3 sequence (DNA): TGTGCCAGCAGTTTTGACAGGTTGGAGGATACGCAGTATTTT. It specifies CASSFDRLEDTQYF. The J gene is TRBJ2-3, the V gene TRBV28, with TRBD1 as a possible D gene (6 bases). The CDR3 has 14 amino acids. Germline CDR1 reads MDHEN; CDR2 reads SYDVKM. V lost 3 bases and J lost 6, with 13 bases in between.

The rearrangement links TRBV28 to TRBJ2-4; unclear D gene. This CDR3 spans 15 amino acids. Germline V gene sequence: CDR1 MDHEN, CDR2 SYDVKM. Trimming took 8 bases from V and 0 from J, leaving 14 bases between them. Written as DNA, the CDR3 is TGTGCCAGCGGCTCAGTGGAACTAGCCAAAAACATTCAGTACTTC. Its translation is CASGSVELAKNIQYF. The full variable domain, its missing parts supplied by reference TRBV28 and TRBJ2-4, is DVKVTQSSRYLVKRTGEKVFLECVQDMDHENMFWYRQDPGLGLRLIYFSYDVKMKEKGDIPEGYSVSREKKERFSLILESASTNQTSMYLCASGSVELAKNIQYFGAGTRLSVL.